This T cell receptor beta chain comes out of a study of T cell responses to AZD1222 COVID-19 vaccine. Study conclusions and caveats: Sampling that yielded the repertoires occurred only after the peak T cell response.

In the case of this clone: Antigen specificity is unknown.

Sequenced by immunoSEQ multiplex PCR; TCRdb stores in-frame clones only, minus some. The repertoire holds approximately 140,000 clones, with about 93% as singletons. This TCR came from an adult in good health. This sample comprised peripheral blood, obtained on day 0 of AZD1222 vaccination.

CDR3: CASSQLGASGRVSEQFF. CDR3 DNA sequence: TGTGCCAGCAGCCAACTGGGGGCTAGCGGGAGAGTTAGTGAGCAGTTCTTC. The chain uses TRBV4-2 and TRBJ2-1; 10 bases fit TRBD2. The CDR3 consists of 17 residues. The V and J ends lost 2 bases and 9 bases, in that order; junction bases with no gene match: 13. Germline V gene sequence: CDR1 LGHNA, CDR2 YNFKEQ.